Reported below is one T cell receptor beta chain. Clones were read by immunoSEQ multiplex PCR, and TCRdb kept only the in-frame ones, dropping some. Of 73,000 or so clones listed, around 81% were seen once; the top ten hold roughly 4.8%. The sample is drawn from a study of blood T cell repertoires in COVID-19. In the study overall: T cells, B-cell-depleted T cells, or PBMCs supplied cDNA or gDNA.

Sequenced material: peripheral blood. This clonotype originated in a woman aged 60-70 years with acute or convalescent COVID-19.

CDR3 region: CASSLQPGTGYSDEQFF. The CDR3 bases are TGTGCCAGCAGCCTACAACCCGGGACAGGGTATTCCGATGAGCAGTTCTTC. The chain is built from TRBV7-2 and TRBJ2-1; 9 bases fit TRBD1. The V gene's germline CDR1 is SGHTA and CDR2 FQGNSA. J gave up 8 bases and V 5 bases, and 16 bases lay outside the gene matches. The CDR3 length is 17 residues.